The 20 T cell receptor beta chains below all came from one sample that was sequenced in a study of shared clonotypes between healthy human individuals. Produced via immunoSEQ multiplex PCR; TCRdb's table is partial and in-frame only. The data show about 960,000 clones, with less than 85% seen just once and approximately 1.5% held by the top ten. Sequenced: memory CD4+ T cells sorted from blood. This sample's subset: CD45RA-negative fraction. Source of these receptors: a young man in good health.

The sample holds a few counts of this clone. The chain has TRBV10-3 and TRBJ2-3; weak D call: TRBD1 (6 bases). Germline CDR1 and CDR2: ENHRY and SYGVKD. The CDR3 totals 15 residues. Trimming removed 6 bases from V and 2 bases from J, with 15 bases in between. CDR3 in amino acids: CAISPRTASTDTQYF. Written as DNA, the CDR3 is TGTGCCATCAGCCCTAGGACAGCATCCACAGATACGCAGTATTTT.

The V gene is TRBV6-5, the J gene TRBJ2-7; 7 positions match TRBD2. J was trimmed by 5 bases and V by 6 bases; bases with no gene match: 7. CDR3 length equals 13 residues. Germline assignment: CDR1 MNHEY and CDR2 SVGAGI. In nucleotides, the CDR3 is TGTGCCAGCAGGCCAACTAGCGCCAACGAGCAGTACTTC. The encoded protein is CASRPTSANEQYF.

This chain joins TRBV6-6 and TRBJ1-3; D remains ambiguous. The CDR3 totals 15 residues. The ends were cut back, 5 bases at V and 0 bases at J, with 11 bases in the middle. CDR1 and CDR2 (germline): MNHNY, SVGAGI (reference sequence). CDR3 amino acids: CASSTGFSSGNTIYF. The CDR3 DNA sequence: TGTGCCAGCAGTACCGGGTTTAGCTCTGGAAACACCATATATTTT.

The chain has TRBV30 and TRBJ1-4; maybe TRBD1 (5 bases). Germline CDR1 reads GTSNPN; CDR2 reads SVGIG (reference sequence). This CDR3 is 15 amino acids long. Trimming removed 2 bases from V and 3 bases from J, with 13 bases in between. CDR3 bases: TGTGCCTGGAGTCCGGGTGGGGGGGCTAATGAAAAACTGTTTTTT. Protein product: CAWSPGGGANEKLFF.

The chain is built from TRBV27 and TRBJ1-4, with D unresolved. The germline CDR1 and CDR2 sequences are MNHEY and SMNVEV (reference sequence). This CDR3 is 17 amino acids long. Trimming took 2 bases from V and 8 from J, leaving 21 bases between them. The CDR3 loop is CASSLNPPRGESEKLFF. The CDR3 DNA reads TGTGCCAGCAGTTTAAACCCCCCGCGTGGGGAAAGCGAAAAACTGTTTTTT.

This chain links TRBV6-1 with TRBJ2-5; TRBD1 is a possible D gene (5 bases). V gave up 2 bases and J gave up 1 base, with 11 bases separating them. Per the germline V gene, CDR1 is MNHNS and CDR2 is SASEGT. The CDR3 totals 15 residues. The DNA for the CDR3 is TGTGCCAGCAGTGAAAACAGGAAAAGCCAAGAGACCCAGTACTTC. This sequence encodes CASSENRKSQETQYF.

This clone showed up many times. J is TRBJ2-7 and V is TRBV7-2; the match to TRBD1 covers 7 bases. Germline lookup yields CDR1 SGHTA and CDR2 FQGNSA. Trimming at V came to 5 bases and at J to 2 bases, leaving 12 bases not matched to a gene. This CDR3 is 16 amino acids long. The CDR3 DNA follows: TGTGCCAGCAGCCTTTCCGCCTCCGGGACAGCCTACGAGCAGTACTTC. The encoded protein is CASSLSASGTAYEQYF.

This sequence joins TRBV5-8 and TRBJ2-2, with TRBD1 matching over 10 bases. The CDR3 covers 15 residues. Germline V gives CDR1 SGHTS, CDR2 YDEGEE. Trimming cost V 4 bases and J 6 bases; bases outside gene matches: 6. The CDR3 sequence is CASSPGTGDPGELFF. The CDR3 coding sequence is TGTGCCAGCAGCCCCGGGACAGGGGACCCCGGGGAGCTGTTTTTT. Using reference TRBV5-8 and TRBJ2-2 for the parts outside the CDR3, the full variable domain is EAGVTQSPTHLIKTRGQQATLRCSPISGHTSVYWYQQALGLGLQFLLWYDEGEERNRGNFPPRFSGRQFPNYSSELNVNALELEDSALYLCASSPGTGDPGELFFGEGSRLTVL.

This clone has a handful of counts. This chain joins TRBV25-1 and TRBJ1-1; D unresolved. Germline CDR1 is MGHDK and CDR2 is SYGVNS. The V end was cut by 4 bases, the J end by 8 bases, with 8 bases between. This CDR3 contains 11 residues. CDR3 coding DNA: TGTGCCAGCAGTGGCCATGGGGAAGCTTTCTTT. Protein: CASSGHGEAFF.

The gene calls are TRBV18 and TRBJ1-5; possible D gene TRBD1, 5 bases. Per the germline V gene, CDR1 is KGHSH and CDR2 is LQKENI. V was clipped by 6 bases and J by 2 bases, with 17 bases between them. CDR3 length equals 16 residues. The CDR3 loop reads CASSPLGTGGNQPQHF. The CDR3 DNA is TGTGCCAGCTCCCCCTTGGGGACGGGAGGCAATCAGCCCCAGCATTTT.

This clone was seen only once. One base away lies a much larger clone, so this may be a sequencing read error. Other DNA sequences in this sample translate to the same CDR3. The rearrangement joins TRBV5-4 to TRBJ1-1; D is undetermined. The CDR3 is 13 residues long. Trimming left V 0 bases short and J 1 base short, with 4 bases between. The germline gives CDR1 SGHNT, CDR2 YYREEE (reference sequence). CDR3 sequence: CASSLDRNTEAFF. The CDR3 DNA is TGTGCCAGCAGCTTGGACCGGAACACTGAAGCTTTCTTT.

Turning to this clone: The same CDR3 arises from other DNA sequences in this sample as well. The rearrangement links TRBV7-2 to TRBJ2-5, with a weak D call TRBD1 (5 bases). Trimming left V 5 bases short and J 5 bases short, with 9 bases between. CDR3 length: 12 amino acids. Germline V gene lookup returns CDR1 SGHTA and CDR2 FQGNSA. In DNA form, the CDR3 reads TGTGCCAGCAGCAGGGGTGGGGAGACCCAGTACTTC. This codes for CASSRGGETQYF.

This clone turned up a few times. The chain recombines TRBV28 with TRBJ1-2; tentatively, D is TRBD1 (5 bases). Germline CDR1 MDHEN, CDR2 SYDVKM. The CDR3 is 13 amino acids. Trimming shortened V by 6 bases and J by 5 bases, and 13 bases separated the two germline ends. CDR3 DNA sequence: TGTGCCAGCAGAACTGGGACGGCTTATGGCTACACCTTC. Translated, it gives CASRTGTAYGYTF.

The V and J genes are TRBV2 and TRBJ2-4, with a weak D call TRBD1 (5 bases). Germline CDR1 is SNHLY and CDR2 is FYNNEI. Trimming left V 1 base short and J 6 bases short, with 13 bases between. This CDR3 has 15 amino acids. The CDR3 DNA reads as TGTGCCAGCAGTGAAGGTGTCAGGGCGGCAAACATTCAGTACTTC. Residues: CASSEGVRAANIQYF.

The V gene is TRBV6-4, the J gene TRBJ2-1; maybe TRBD2 (5 bases). Per the germline V gene, CDR1 is MRHNA and CDR2 is SNTAGT. The CDR3 contains 16 residues. Trimming left V 5 bases short and J 2 bases short, with 16 bases between. CDR3 bases: TGTGCCAGCAGTCAGGAGCCGGGGTTTACCTACAATGAGCAGTTCTTC. This codes for CASSQEPGFTYNEQFF.

With respect to this clone: This sample includes further DNA sequences coding for the same CDR3. V is TRBV6-1 and J is TRBJ1-5, with 8 positions matching TRBD1. Trimming cost V 6 bases and J 4 bases; bases outside gene matches: 2. Germline-derived CDR1 and CDR2 are MNHNS and SASEGT. The CDR3 spans 13 residues. CDR3 sequence: CASSGTGNQPQHF. The CDR3 nucleotides read TGTGCCAGCAGCGGGACAGGTAATCAGCCCCAGCATTTT.

V is TRBV19 and J is TRBJ2-3; D unresolved. CDR1 and CDR2 (germline): LNHDA, SQIVND (reference sequence). The CDR3 is 13 amino acids. Trimming cost V 3 bases and J 12 bases, with 16 bases left between them. The DNA for the CDR3 is TGTGCCAGTAGTATCCGGGCGTCCCGCTCCCAGTATTTT. Its translation: CASSIRASRSQYF.

This clone has just a few counts. This could be a read error, since a much larger clone is one nucleotide away. The V call is TRBV2, the J call TRBJ2-2; D possibly corresponds to TRBD2 (6 bases). The CDR3 sequence is 12 residues long. V was shortened by 4 bases and J by 6 bases, with 6 bases between the two germline ends. Germline V gene data show CDR1 as SNHLY and CDR2 as FYNNEI. As DNA, the CDR3 is TGTGCCAGCAGTGGGGACTCCGGGGAGCTGTTTTTT. This codes for CASSGDSGELFF.

This clone came up a few times. The sample has other DNA sequences that encode this CDR3 too. This rearrangement joins TRBV9 to TRBJ2-1, with 7 bases fitting TRBD2. There are 15 residues in the CDR3. Trimming cost V 0 bases and J 6 bases; bases outside gene matches: 6. In germline, CDR1 is SGDLS, CDR2 YYNGEE. In DNA form, the CDR3 reads TGTGCCAGCAGCGTAGACGGGGGAGGGTCCAATGAGCAGTTCTTC. Its protein product is CASSVDGGGSNEQFF.

The chain combines TRBV14 with TRBJ1-1; D possibly corresponds to TRBD1 (6 bases). The CDR3 runs 14 residues. The V gene's germline CDR1 is SGHDN and CDR2 FVKESK. Trimming pared 0 bases from V and 7 bases from J, leaving 12 bases between. Here the CDR3 DNA reads TGTGCCAGCAGCCAAGACAGGGGAATGGGTGAAGCTTTCTTT. It codes for CASSQDRGMGEAFF.